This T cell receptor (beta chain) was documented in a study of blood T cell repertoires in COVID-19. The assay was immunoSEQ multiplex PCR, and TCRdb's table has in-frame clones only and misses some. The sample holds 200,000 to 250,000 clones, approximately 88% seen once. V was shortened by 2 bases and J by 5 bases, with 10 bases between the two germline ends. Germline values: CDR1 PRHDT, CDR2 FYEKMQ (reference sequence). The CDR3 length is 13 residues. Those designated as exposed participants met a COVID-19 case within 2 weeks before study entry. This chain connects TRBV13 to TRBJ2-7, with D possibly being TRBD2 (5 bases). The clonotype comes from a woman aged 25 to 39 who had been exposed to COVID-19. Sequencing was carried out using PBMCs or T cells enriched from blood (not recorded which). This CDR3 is CASSLLTTHEQYF. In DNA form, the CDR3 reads TGTGCCAGCAGCTTACTGACTACCCACGAGCAGTACTTC.